In this sample, the clone carrying this T cell receptor (beta chain) turned up many times. The length of the CDR3 is 14 residues. The germline V gene encodes CDR1 SQVTM and CDR2 ANQGSEA. V was clipped by 6 bases and J by 0 bases; unmatched bases: 3. Excluded: other autoimmune disease, uncontrolled infection, pregnancy or lactation. The data are from a study of Graves' ophthalmopathy and Graves' hyperthyroidism. Study as a whole: Over 18 months of follow-up, stable hyperthyroidism required that no ophthalmopathy appear.

RNA transcripts were the source from which TCR beta CDR3 regions were amplified. RT-PCR was first run with HTBI primers, then multiplex PCR in a second round. TCRdb ran MiXCR on the multiplex PCR reads and lists one entry per CDR3 protein. The sample records about 550,000 distinct CDR3 sequences, roughly 40% being singletons. The source is an adult man with Graves' hyperthyroidism. The sequencing sample was made of peripheral blood or thyroid tissue (not recorded which). This chain uses TRBV29-1 with TRBJ2-7; TRBD2 matches 12 bases. CDR3 coding DNA: TGCAGCGTCTCTAGCGGGGGGGGCTCCTACGAGCAGTACTTC. This gives the protein CSVSSGGGSYEQYF.